Listed here are 3 T cell receptor beta chains from one sample, sequenced in a study of T-cell reconstitution after alpha-beta-depleted transplantation in children. Unique molecular identifiers were used to barcode this TCRbeta library. TCRdb fed the PCR reads into MiXCR, producing one record per CDR3 protein. The sample has 350,000 to 450,000 distinct CDR3 sequences; about 14% are singletons. This material consisted of PBMCs, taken from the stem cell graft. These receptors were collected from a human donor who donated a stem cell graft to a child with Fanconi anemia.

The rearrangement links TRBV5-1 to TRBJ2-7; no reliable D call. The CDR3 spans 14 residues. Germline V CDR1 and CDR2: SGHRS, YFSETQ. The V end was cut by 0 bases, the J end by 5 bases, with 12 bases between. CDR3 amino acids: CASSLELAMDEQYF. The CDR3 nucleotides read TGCGCCAGCAGCTTGGAATTAGCAATGGACGAGCAGTACTTC.

There are a few counts of this clonotype. The chain joins TRBV5-1 to TRBJ1-1, with 9 bases identical to TRBD1. The germline CDR1 and CDR2 sequences are SGHRS and YFSETQ. V was pared by 3 bases and J by 0 bases, with 6 bases of the junction left unmatched. The CDR3 contains 16 residues. CDR3: CASSSGTGRMNTEAFF. The CDR3 region has the DNA TGCGCCAGCAGCTCAGGGACAGGGAGAATGAACACTGAAGCTTTCTTT. The full variable domain, rest sourced from reference TRBV5-1 and TRBJ1-1, is KAGVTQTPRYLIKTRGQQVTLSCSPISGHRSVSWYQQTPGQGLQFLFEYFSETQRNKGNFPGRFSGRQFSNSRSEMNVSTLELGDSALYLCASSSGTGRMNTEAFFGQGTRLTVV.

This clonotype was seen more than once but under ten times. The chain couples TRBV5-1 to TRBJ2-7, with 7 bases that match TRBD1. The CDR3 covers 14 residues. J was trimmed by 7 bases and V by 0 bases; bases with no gene match: 7. Looked up from germline, CDR1 is SGHRS and CDR2 is YFSETQ. The CDR3 loop is CASSLAGTAGEQYF. In DNA, the CDR3 is TGCGCCAGCAGCTTGGCGGGGACAGCAGGGGAGCAGTACTTC. The entire variable domain, with the rest obtained from reference TRBV5-1 and TRBJ2-7, is as follows: KAGVTQTPRYLIKTRGQQVTLSCSPISGHRSVSWYQQTPGQGLQFLFEYFSETQRNKGNFPGRFSGRQFSNSRSEMNVSTLELGDSALYLCASSLAGTAGEQYFGPGTRLTVT.